A single sample gave rise to the 11 T cell receptor beta chains below, sequenced in a study of T cell clones after liver transplantation. TCRdb's copy holds only in-frame clones and misses some; the assay was immunoSEQ multiplex PCR. The table records over 50,000 clones, 65% to 85% of them present only once. The sequences come from CD4+ T cells from blood, collected before liver transplant. The receptor source for this set is a human donor who received a liver transplant.

J is TRBJ1-5 and V is TRBV7-9, with 7 bases matching TRBD1. J lost 2 bases, V lost 5 bases, and 9 bases had no gene match. In germline, CDR1 is SEHNR, CDR2 FQNEAQ (reference sequence). This CDR3 has 16 amino acids. The CDR3 DNA reads TGTGCCAGCAGCAAGACAGGGAGTACGGGCAATCAGCCCCAGCATTTT. The encoded protein is CASSKTGSTGNQPQHF.

The chain joins TRBV6-5 to TRBJ1-2; 9 bases agree with TRBD1. Germline trimming cut 4 bases from V and 4 bases from J; bases unmatched to any gene: 7. The CDR3 totals 15 residues. Per the germline V gene, CDR1 is MNHEY and CDR2 is SVGAGI. The CDR3 is CASSSGTGPGYGYTF. For the CDR3, the DNA is TGTGCCAGCAGTTCCGGGACAGGGCCGGGCTATGGCTACACCTTC.

This chain joins TRBV7-6 and TRBJ2-1; D gene uncertain. Germline V gives CDR1 SGHVS, CDR2 FNYEAQ. V lost 4 bases and J lost 9, with 13 bases in between. This CDR3 region has 13 residues. The CDR3, as DNA: TGTGCCAGCAGCTACCGCGAAGCGTCTGAGCAGTTCTTC. Translating it yields CASSYREASEQFF.

The chain joins TRBV19 to TRBJ2-4; the match to TRBD1 covers 9 bases. Trimming cost V 4 bases and J 5 bases; bases outside gene matches: 3. Germline lookup yields CDR1 LNHDA and CDR2 SQIVND (reference sequence). The CDR3 has 14 amino acids. The CDR3, as DNA: TGTGCCAGTAGTAGCACAGGGGGCGAAAACATTCAGTACTTC. Protein product: CASSSTGGENIQYF.

The genes are TRBV10-2 and TRBJ2-1; D is ambiguous. Germline V gene sequence: CDR1 WSHSY, CDR2 SAAADI. The V end lost 4 bases, the J end lost 5 bases, and 6 bases lay between the germline ends. The CDR3 totals 12 residues. The CDR3 DNA reads TGCGCCAGCAGTGTCAGAAACAATGAGCAGTTCTTC. Translating gives CASSVRNNEQFF.

The rearrangement joins TRBV27 to TRBJ2-3; possibly TRBD2 for D (5 bases). The CDR3 spans 15 residues. Germline CDR1 MNHEY, CDR2 SMNVEV (reference sequence). V shed 7 bases and J shed 0 bases, with 14 bases lying between them. As DNA, the CDR3 is TGTGCCAGCATTGAGGGCCCTACTAGCACAGATACGCAGTATTTT. The encoded protein is CASIEGPTSTDTQYF.

This clone was counted a single time. The rearrangement uses TRBV19 and TRBJ2-1; 11 positions match TRBD2. The CDR3 extends over 15 amino acids. V was clipped by 10 bases and J by 7 bases; unmatched bases: 12. Germline CDR1 LNHDA, CDR2 SQIVND (reference sequence). CDR3 coding DNA: TGTGCCACTAAACTACTAGCGGGAGATAAAAATGAGCAGTTCTTC. Its translation: CATKLLAGDKNEQFF. Complete variable domain (other parts from reference TRBV19 and TRBJ2-1): DGGITQSPKYLFRKEGQNVTLSCEQNLNHDAMYWYRQDPGQGLRLIYYSQIVNDFQKGDIAEGYSVSREKKESFPLTVTSAQKNPTAFYLCATKLLAGDKNEQFFGPGTRLTVL.

The chain uses TRBV6-5 and TRBJ2-4; tentatively, D is TRBD2 (7 bases). Germline V lookup: CDR1 MNHEY, CDR2 SVGAGI. The CDR3 runs 16 residues. V was pared by 0 bases and J by 1 base, with 10 bases between. The CDR3 is CASSYSRGGAKNIQYF. CDR3 nucleotide sequence: TGTGCCAGCAGTTACTCGAGGGGGGGGGCCAAAAACATTCAGTACTTC.

The V gene is TRBV29-1, the J gene TRBJ1-1; D might be TRBD1 (5 bases). The ends were cut back, 4 bases at V and 0 bases at J, with 6 bases in the middle. The CDR3 consists of 12 residues. CDR1 and CDR2 (germline): SQVTM, ANQGSEA. CDR3 sequence: CSVAGVNTEAFF. The DNA for the CDR3 is TGCAGCGTTGCGGGGGTGAACACTGAAGCTTTCTTT.

The genes are TRBV5-4 and TRBJ2-1, with D possibly being TRBD1 or TRBD2 (5 bases each). The CDR3 is made up of 19 amino acids. V lost 4 bases and J lost 0, with 23 bases in between. CDR1 is SGHNT and CDR2 is YYREEE in the germline V gene (reference sequence). The CDR3 is CASSPRLSVQGPSYNEQFF. As DNA, the CDR3 is TGTGCCAGCAGCCCTCGACTAAGTGTCCAGGGCCCCTCCTACAATGAGCAGTTCTTC.

The CDR3 spells CASSRGLNTGELFF. For the CDR3, the DNA is TGTGCCAGCAGCAGGGGTCTGAACACCGGGGAGCTGTTTTTT. This rearrangement joins TRBV5-6 to TRBJ2-2, with D perhaps TRBD1 (5 bases). This CDR3 has 14 residues. Trimming removed 4 bases at V and 1 base at J, with 8 bases between. The germline V gene has CDR1 SGHDT and CDR2 YYEEEE.